These 20 T cell receptor beta chains share one sample of origin, sequenced in a study of patients and donors after allogeneic stem cell transplantation. TCRdb re-called the RT-PCR reads with MiXCR, one entry per CDR3 protein. The sample carries some 150,000 distinct CDR3 sequences, over 35% recorded once. Sequencing used blood, either unsorted or a sorted T cell fraction (not recorded which). Source of these receptors: a human donor who was either an allogeneic HSCT recipient or a stem cell or donor lymphocyte infusion donor (not recorded which). It is not recorded whose cells these are; they may come from a transplant donor.

In its sample, this clonotype was seen a few times. The chain links TRBV24-1 to TRBJ1-5; tentative D call: TRBD1 (5 bases). The V end was cut by 9 bases, the J end by 1 base, with 12 bases between. The CDR3 spans 14 residues. Germline V gene data show CDR1 as KGHDR and CDR2 as SFDVKD. Here the CDR3 DNA reads TGTGCCACCCCGACGGGGGAAAGCAATCAGCCCCAGCATTTT. Amino acids: CATPTGESNQPQHF.

In this sample, this clonotype turned up once. This chain connects TRBV20-1 to TRBJ1-1; maybe TRBD1 (6 bases). This CDR3 has 15 amino acids. The germline CDR1 and CDR2 sequences are DFQATT and SNEGSKA (reference sequence). Trimming left V 3 bases short and J 2 bases short, with 16 bases between. The CDR3 DNA follows: TGCAGTGCTAGGGGTCTGGACAGCTACAACACTGAAGCTTTCTTT. It specifies CSARGLDSYNTEAFF.

This clonotype was detected ten times or more. V usage is TRBV29-1 and J usage is TRBJ1-3, with 10 bases identical to TRBD1. The CDR3 runs to 15 residues. CDR1 SQVTM and CDR2 ANQGSEA come from the germline V gene. Trimming took 6 bases from V and 2 from J; bases not matched to a gene: 7. The CDR3 protein is CSVTRTGGTGNTIYF. The CDR3 DNA reads TGCAGCGTCACGAGGACAGGGGGAACTGGAAACACCATATATTTT.

The chain has TRBV25-1 and TRBJ1-6, with D uncertain. CDR3 length: 12 amino acids. The germline V gene encodes CDR1 MGHDK and CDR2 SYGVNS. V lost 5 bases, J lost 9 bases, and 8 bases lay in between. In DNA form, the CDR3 reads TGTGCCAGCAGTAAGGGCCTTTCACCCCTCCACTTT. Its protein product is CASSKGLSPLHF.

This rearrangement joins TRBV20-1 to TRBJ2-2; D is unclear. The CDR3 totals 15 residues. Germline CDR1 DFQATT, CDR2 SNEGSKA (reference sequence). The V and J ends lost 1 base and 5 bases respectively, with 14 bases between them. CDR3 coding DNA: TGCAGTGCTAGAGGCTATTGGGCTCCAACCGGGGAGCTGTTTTTT. Translating it yields CSARGYWAPTGELFF.

This clonotype appeared a single time. The J gene is TRBJ2-1, the V gene TRBV7-9; 13 nucleotides match TRBD2. The CDR3 runs to 12 residues. CDR1 is SEHNR and CDR2 is FQNEAQ in the germline V gene (reference sequence). V dropped 5 bases and J dropped 16; count of bases not matched to a gene: 5. In nucleotides, the CDR3 is TGTGCCAGCAGCACTAGCGGGGGGGCCTCCTTCTTC. Protein sequence: CASSTSGGASFF.

The V gene is TRBV4-3, the J gene TRBJ1-2; D remains ambiguous. From germline, CDR1 is LGHNA and CDR2 YSLEER. V lost 4 bases to trimming and J lost 2 bases, with 14 bases between them. The CDR3 length is 15 residues. The CDR3 sequence: CASSPTFSDNYGYTF. CDR3 sequence (DNA): TGCGCCAGCAGCCCAACGTTCAGTGACAACTATGGCTACACCTTC.

The chain is built from TRBV28 and TRBJ1-1, with D perhaps matching TRBD1 (6 bases). The CDR3 covers 13 residues. V was shortened by 5 bases and J by 10 bases, with 17 bases between the two germline ends. Germline values: CDR1 MDHEN, CDR2 SYDVKM. The DNA of the CDR3 is TGTGCCAGCAGTAACAGGGTAAATACGGGAGCTTTCTTT. Translating gives CASSNRVNTGAFF.

This chain connects TRBV4-3 to TRBJ2-4, with TRBD2 identical over 9 bases. This CDR3 comprises 15 residues. V lost 2 bases, J lost 6 bases, and 5 bases stayed unmatched. Germline CDR1 reads LGHNA; CDR2 reads YSLEER. The CDR3 sequence: CASSQLKAGGNIQYF. For the CDR3, the DNA is TGCGCCAGCAGCCAATTAAAAGCGGGGGGAAACATTCAGTACTTC.

The chain employs TRBV4-3 and TRBJ2-5; D gene uncertain. V lost 1 base to trimming and J lost 0 bases, with 9 bases between them. This CDR3 comprises 15 residues. Germline V gene data show CDR1 as LGHNA and CDR2 as YSLEER. In nucleotides, the CDR3 is TGCGCCAGCAGCCAAGTGGCCGCGAACCAAGAGACCCAGTACTTC. It encodes CASSQVAANQETQYF.

This clonotype has just a few counts. The rearrangement links TRBV7-2 to TRBJ1-3; no clear D. This CDR3 comprises 15 residues. V dropped 1 base and J dropped 8 bases, with 15 bases sitting between them. Germline CDR1 reads SGHTA; CDR2 reads FQGNSA. The CDR3 reads CASSLVAARRDTIYF. CDR3 sequence (DNA): TGTGCCAGCAGCTTAGTCGCGGCACGACGAGACACCATATATTTT.

The chain has TRBV12-3 or TRBV12-4 and TRBJ2-5; D remains ambiguous. V was clipped by 3 bases and J by 3 bases, with 11 bases between them. CDR3 length: 14 residues. CDR3 nucleotides: TGTGCCAGCAGTTTTTCACCCAGGAAAGAGACCCAGTACTTC. Residues: CASSFSPRKETQYF.

This clonotype was counted a few times. This rearrangement joins TRBV29-1 to TRBJ1-6; no firm D call. This CDR3 spans 13 amino acids. V dropped 4 bases and J dropped 13 bases, with 17 bases sitting between them. The germline CDR1 and CDR2 sequences are SQVTM and ANQGSEA. Here the CDR3 DNA reads TGCAGCGTTGCCGTAGATCTAAGTTCCCCCCTCCACTTT. Residues: CSVAVDLSSPLHF.

The rearrangement joins TRBV29-1 to TRBJ2-4; 8 positions agree with TRBD1. The CDR3 has 13 residues. V was pared by 4 bases and J by 6 bases, with 5 bases of the junction left unmatched. Germline V gene data show CDR1 as SQVTM and CDR2 as ANQGSEA. The CDR3 region has the DNA TGCAGCGTTGTGGGTCAGGGGGCAAACATTCAGTACTTC. It encodes CSVVGQGANIQYF.

The chain links TRBV12-3 or TRBV12-4 to TRBJ1-5; D ambiguous. CDR3 length equals 13 residues. V was trimmed by 2 bases and J by 9 bases, leaving 11 bases between them. The CDR3 DNA follows: TGTGCCAGCAGTTTAATGGCAGACTCGCCCCAGCATTTT. Translation: CASSLMADSPQHF.

This clonotype appeared a few times. This chain connects TRBV4-3 to TRBJ1-2, with D unresolved. The germline gives CDR1 LGHNA, CDR2 YSLEER. Trimming removed 3 bases from V and 0 bases from J, with 14 bases in between. The CDR3 is made up of 16 amino acids. The chain's CDR3 is CASSQWRGGSNYGYTF. CDR3 nucleotide sequence: TGCGCCAGCAGCCAGTGGCGGGGAGGATCTAACTATGGCTACACCTTC.

This chain connects TRBV9 to TRBJ2-7; TRBD2 matches 13 bases. From germline, CDR1 is SGDLS and CDR2 YYNGEE. J gave up 7 bases and V 3 bases, and 7 bases lay outside the gene matches. This CDR3 is 15 amino acids long. The CDR3 nucleotides are TGTGCCAGCAGCGGTCGACTAGCGGGGGGATATGAGCAGTACGTC. This sequence encodes CASSGRLAGGYEQYV.

This chain joins TRBV29-1 and TRBJ2-7; D possibly corresponds to TRBD1 (6 bases). The germline CDR1 and CDR2 sequences are SQVTM and ANQGSEA. The CDR3 extends over 11 amino acids. Trimming pared 1 base from V and 6 bases from J, leaving 7 bases between. CDR3 nucleotides: TGCAGCGTTGAAGTAGGGGGCGAGCAGTACGTC. Translating gives CSVEVGGEQYV.

This clonotype was picked up a small number of times. The chain has TRBV12-3 or TRBV12-4 and TRBJ1-1, with unresolved D. This CDR3 is built from 13 residues. Trimming removed 6 bases at V and 0 bases at J, with 8 bases between. The CDR3 coding sequence is TGTGCCAGCAGGCGCTCGATGAACACTGAAGCTTTCTTT. This gives the protein CASRRSMNTEAFF.

This clonotype has just a few counts. This chain connects TRBV7-2 to TRBJ1-5; tentative D call: TRBD1 (5 bases). V gave up 2 bases and J gave up 2 bases, with 10 bases separating them. The CDR3 runs to 15 residues. Germline CDR1 and CDR2: SGHTA and FQGNSA. CDR3 coding DNA: TGTGCCAGCAGCTTAACCCAAGGGGGCAATCAGCCCCAGCATTTT. Its translation is CASSLTQGGNQPQHF.